The subject of this entry is one TCR beta chain. This specimen comes from a study of Ad26.COV2.S vaccination and SARS-CoV-2 variants. Treatment noted: over 15 received Ad26.COV2.S at low or high dose, single or two shots; roughly 5 received placebo; per-sample allocation not given. Material that was analyzed had been drawn on day 63 after the first vaccine or placebo injection. Sequencing was performed with immunoSEQ multiplex PCR; in TCRdb, only in-frame clones are kept and a portion is missing. The table has approximately 350,000 clones, roughly 91% seen once. With 0 bases removed from V and 7 bases from J, the gap between germline ends came to 13 bases. This CDR3 is built from 14 residues. Germline V gene sequence: CDR1 GTSNPN, CDR2 SVGIG (reference sequence).

The specimen comprised peripheral blood, sampled in a trial of Ad26.COV2.S vaccine versus placebo. The sequence was obtained from a person aged 18-60 years who received the Ad26.COV2.S COVID-19 vaccine or a placebo. The chain links TRBV30 to TRBJ1-5; the D gene is possibly TRBD1 (6 bases). CDR3: CAWSVGTFEQPQHF. The CDR3 DNA reads as TGTGCCTGGAGTGTTGGGACATTCGAACAGCCCCAGCATTTT.